The rows below give T cell receptor beta chains drawn from one sample of a study of blood T cell repertoires in COVID-19. The protocol was immunoSEQ multiplex PCR, while the TCRdb copy is restricted to in-frame clones and leaves out a portion. The sample has around 110,000 clones; roughly 86% are singletons. Sequencing was carried out using peripheral blood. The receptors were sampled from a man aged 40-49 years with acute or convalescent COVID-19. CDR3s include the opening cysteine and the closing phenylalanine or tryptophan. The D gene is left open where the match is weak. Clone size is stated in some rows and not others, as once, few, many or a class when expanded.

clone_size d_call j_call v_call cdr3_aa cdr3_nt
. TRBD1 TRBJ2-5 TRBV7-9 CASSGGQGAGQETQYF TGTGCCAGCAGCGGGGGACAGGGGGCGGGACAAGAGACCCAGTACTTC
. TRBD1 TRBJ1-6 TRBV19 CASSIFRGTGVLRSPLHF TGTGCCAGTAGTATTTTTCGGGGAACAGGGGTTTTGCGTTCACCCCTCCACTTT
once TRBD2 TRBJ2-3 TRBV29-1 CSVISGRRTDTQYF TGCAGCGTTATTAGCGGGAGACGCACAGATACGCAGTATTTT
many . TRBJ2-5 TRBV4-3 CASSQDSSRETQYF TGCGCCAGCAGCCAAGATTCGAGCCGGGAGACCCAGTACTTC
. TRBD2 TRBJ2-1 TRBV7-8 CASSLVGGSGNNEQFF TGTGCCAGCAGCTTAGTGGGGGGTAGCGGGAATAATGAGCAGTTCTTC
once . TRBJ2-7 TRBV5-1 CASSRNYYEQYF TGCGCCAGCAGCCGCAACTACTACGAGCAGTACTTC
. . TRBJ1-4 TRBV7-8 CASSSGQETNEKLFF TGTGCCAGCAGCTCCGGACAAGAGACTAATGAAAAACTGTTTTTT
. . TRBJ1-2 TRBV7-2 CASSLGPYGGYGYTF TGTGCCAGCAGCTTAGGGCCGTATGGCGGCTATGGCTACACCTTC
. TRBD2 TRBJ2-3 TRBV9 CASSVAWIAGETEDTQYF TGTGCCAGCAGCGTAGCATGGATAGCGGGAGAAACCGAGGATACGCAGTATTTT
. . TRBJ1-5 TRBV3-1/TRBV3-2 CASSQDWGGQPQHF TGTGCCAGCAGCCAAGATTGGGGAGGTCAGCCCCAGCATTTT
. TRBD2 TRBJ2-7 TRBV27 CASSLFSSGLNYEQYF TGTGCCAGCAGTCTCTTCTCTAGCGGCCTTAACTACGAGCAGTACTTC
. TRBD1 TRBJ1-3 TRBV29-1 CSVDLSGQGLTIYF TGCAGCGTTGATCTATCGGGACAGGGACTCACCATATATTTT
. TRBD2 TRBJ2-3 TRBV9 CASSSSPGGFTDTQYF TGTGCCAGCAGCTCCAGCCCCGGGGGGTTCACAGATACGCAGTATTTT
. TRBD1 TRBJ2-1 TRBV9 CASSVPRPGQSYNEQFF TGTGCCAGCAGCGTACCTAGGCCGGGACAGAGCTACAATGAGCAGTTCTTC
. . TRBJ1-2 TRBV27 CASSLDSTFYGYTF TGTGCCAGCAGTTTAGACAGCACATTCTATGGCTACACCTTC
. . TRBJ1-5 TRBV7-6 CASSSEGGISAYHQPQHF TGTGCCAGCAGCTCAGAGGGGGGGATCTCGGCATACCATCAGCCCCAGCATTTT
. TRBD2 TRBJ2-1 TRBV9 CASSGGTSGRPSYNEQFF TGTGCCAGCAGCGGTGGGACTAGCGGGAGGCCATCCTACAATGAGCAGTTCTTC